This T cell receptor beta chain was recovered during a study of T-cell reconstitution after alpha-beta-depleted transplantation in children listed by TCRdb under 2016. At the level of the whole study: T-cell immune reconstitution after TCRalphabeta/CD19-depleted allogeneic hematopoietic cell transplantation in children was quantitatively tracked in the study by means of TCR repertoire profiling. The paper's findings and limits, for the study overall: Apparently early alphabetaT-cell count recovery about two months after transplant reportedly relied on only several hundred rapidly expanded clones derived from non-depleted graft cells. The high TCRbeta diversity at day 60 in some patients was ascribed to recipient T cells and intrathymic progenitors that had survived conditioning. Over subsequent months, a decline in hyperexpanded clone frequencies was noted, and after one year, T-cell counts and TCRbeta diversity were mostly ascribed to newly produced T cells.

Notes on this clonotype: The specificity of this receptor is unknown. Base-call qualities are not available, and no considerably larger clone is one nucleotide away.

In light of the paper, this sample's treatment or condition label describes: allogeneic hematopoietic cell transplantation with graft depleted of TCRalphabeta T cells and CD19 B cells. Transplant recipients were children who received TCRalphabeta/CD19-depleted allogeneic hematopoietic cell grafts. Looking up the germline V gene yields CDR1 SGHRS and CDR2 YFSETQ. V is cut by 4 bases and J by 2 bases, and the space between the germline ends is 14 bases. The CDR3 holds 15 amino acids from the cysteine to the phenylalanine. Only CDR3 DNA remains: 45 bases, in frame from the first base. Libraries were made using PCR. Sequencing used an Illumina HiSeq 2500. TCR library preparation used molecular barcoding, with unique molecular identifiers applied to normalize quantification of the TCRbeta repertoire. TCRdb handled the public reads itself, with Q25 trimming in fastp and clone calling in MiXCR, and kept productive beta chains. Here each entry gathers all rows of one CDR3 protein and keeps the most common genes and DNA. The sample table shows approximately 630,000 distinct CDR3 sequences, and around 14% are seen once. In total, the top ten clones hold around 0.79% of the sample.

This sequence uses TRBV5-1 and TRBJ2-3; the D gene cannot be resolved reliably. This receptor was obtained from a girl aged 2 to 10 with congenital amegakaryocytic thrombocytopenia, due to receive a stem cell transplant. The material sequenced was PBMCs, taken before TCRalphabeta/CD19-depleted stem cell transplant. At the DNA level, the sequence is TGCGCCAGCAGCCCAGCAATAAGCGACACAGATACGCAGTATTTT. Translated, this is CASSPAISDTDTQYF.